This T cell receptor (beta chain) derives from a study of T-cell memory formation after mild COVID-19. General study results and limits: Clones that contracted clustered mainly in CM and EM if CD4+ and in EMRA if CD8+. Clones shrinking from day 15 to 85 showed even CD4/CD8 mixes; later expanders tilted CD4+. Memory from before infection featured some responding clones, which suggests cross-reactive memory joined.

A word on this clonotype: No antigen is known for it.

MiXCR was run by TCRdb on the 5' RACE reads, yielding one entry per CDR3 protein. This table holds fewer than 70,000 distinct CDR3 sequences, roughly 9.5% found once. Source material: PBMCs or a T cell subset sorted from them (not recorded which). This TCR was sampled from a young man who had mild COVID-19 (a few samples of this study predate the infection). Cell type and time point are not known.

The CDR3 spells CATGTGHSGANVLTF. The CDR3 nucleotides are TGTGCCACCGGGACTGGGCACTCTGGGGCCAACGTCCTGACTTTC. The chain combines TRBV25-1 with TRBJ2-6; tentatively, D is TRBD2 (6 bases). This CDR3 region has 15 residues. Germline V CDR1 and CDR2: MGHDK, SYGVNS. Trimming took 10 bases from V and 0 from J, leaving 13 bases between them.